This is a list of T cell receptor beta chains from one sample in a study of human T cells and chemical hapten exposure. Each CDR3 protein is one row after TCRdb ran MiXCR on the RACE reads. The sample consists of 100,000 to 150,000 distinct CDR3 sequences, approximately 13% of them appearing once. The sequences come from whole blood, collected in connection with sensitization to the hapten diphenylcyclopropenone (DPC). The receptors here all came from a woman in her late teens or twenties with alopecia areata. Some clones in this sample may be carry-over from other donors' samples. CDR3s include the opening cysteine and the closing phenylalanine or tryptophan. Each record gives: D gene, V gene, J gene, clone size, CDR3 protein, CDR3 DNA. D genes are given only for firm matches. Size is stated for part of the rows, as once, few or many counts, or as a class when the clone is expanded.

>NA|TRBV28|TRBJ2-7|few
CASIGTAGEQYF
TGTGCCAGCATCGGGACGGCGGGCGAGCAGTACTTC
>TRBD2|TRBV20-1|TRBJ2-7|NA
CSVPSGGHGEQYF
TGCAGTGTCCCTAGCGGGGGGCATGGGGAGCAGTACTTC
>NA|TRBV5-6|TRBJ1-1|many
CASSLGIITEAFF
TGTGCCAGCAGCTTGGGGATTATCACTGAAGCTTTCTTT
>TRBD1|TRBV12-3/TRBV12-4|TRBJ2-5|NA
CASSTGTGGGETQYF
TGTGCCAGCAGCACCGGGACAGGGGGCGGAGAGACCCAGTACTTC
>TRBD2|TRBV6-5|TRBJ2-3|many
CASSSVLAGPAGAQYF
TGTGCCAGCAGTTCCGTTTTAGCGGGGCCGGCTGGGGCGCAGTATTTT
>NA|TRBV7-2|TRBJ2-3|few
CASSFPIDTQYF
TGTGCCAGCAGCTTCCCCATTGATACGCAGTATTTT
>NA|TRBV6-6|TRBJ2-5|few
CASSQHRVETQYF
TGTGCCAGCAGTCAACACAGGGTGGAGACCCAGTACTTC
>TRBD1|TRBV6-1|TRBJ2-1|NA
CASSPGQGPYNEQFF
TGTGCCAGCAGTCCTGGACAGGGACCCTACAATGAGCAGTTCTTC
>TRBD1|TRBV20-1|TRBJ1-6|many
CSARDQTGENNSPLHF
TGCAGTGCTAGAGACCAGACAGGGGAAAATAATTCACCCCTCCACTTT
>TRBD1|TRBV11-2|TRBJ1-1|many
CASSLDYYKGQGFTEAFF
TGTGCCAGCAGCTTAGATTACTACAAGGGACAGGGATTCACTGAAGCTTTCTTT
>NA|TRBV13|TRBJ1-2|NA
CASSLAQGTRVENYGYTF
TGTGCCAGCAGCTTAGCCCAGGGGACAAGAGTAGAAAACTATGGCTACACCTTC
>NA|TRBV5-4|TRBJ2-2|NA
CASSLRQLLNTGELFF
TGTGCCAGCAGCTTGCGACAGCTTTTAAACACCGGGGAGCTGTTTTTT
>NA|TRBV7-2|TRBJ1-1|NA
CASSSGLRAFF
TGTGCCAGCAGCTCGGGACTTCGAGCTTTCTTT
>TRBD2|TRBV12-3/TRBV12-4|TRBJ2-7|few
CASSLSGAYEQYF
TGTGCCAGCAGTTTAAGCGGGGCCTACGAGCAGTACTTC
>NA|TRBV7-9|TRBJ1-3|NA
CASSRNTIYF
TGTGCCAGCAGCCGAAACACCATATATTTT
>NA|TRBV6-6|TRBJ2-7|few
CASSYLPGPGAYEQYF
TGTGCCAGCAGTTACCTTCCCGGACCGGGAGCCTACGAGCAGTACTTC
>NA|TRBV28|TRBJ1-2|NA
CASSSTGLYGYTF
TGTGCCAGCAGCTCGACAGGCCTCTATGGCTACACCTTC
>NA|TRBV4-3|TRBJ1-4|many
CASSQDSGMGEKLFF
TGCGCCAGCAGCCAAGATTCCGGCATGGGTGAAAAACTGTTTTTT
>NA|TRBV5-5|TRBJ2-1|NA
CASSLTVAPTSYNEQFF
TGTGCCAGCAGCTTGACGGTAGCCCCCACCTCCTACAATGAGCAGTTCTTC
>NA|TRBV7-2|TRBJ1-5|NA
CASSLRGGIDQPQHF
TGTGCCAGCAGCTTACGGGGGGGAATTGATCAGCCCCAGCATTTT
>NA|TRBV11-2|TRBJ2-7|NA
CASSLNSGGSEQYF
TGTGCCAGCAGCTTAAACTCAGGGGGGTCTGAGCAGTACTTC
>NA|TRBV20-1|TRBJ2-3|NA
CSARPPLVALSTDTQYF
TGCAGTGCTAGACCGCCCCTTGTCGCCCTTAGCACAGATACGCAGTATTTT
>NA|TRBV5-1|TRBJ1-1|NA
CASSQGTQWTEAFF
TGCGCCAGCAGCCAAGGGACACAGTGGACTGAAGCTTTCTTT
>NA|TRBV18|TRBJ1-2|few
CASSPRQGSDYGYTF
TGTGCCAGCTCACCACGGCAGGGGAGTGACTATGGCTACACCTTC
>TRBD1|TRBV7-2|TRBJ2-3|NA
CASSYRGREYF
TGTGCCAGCAGCTACAGGGGAAGGGAGTATTTT
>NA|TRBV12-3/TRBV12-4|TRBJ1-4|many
CASTPAGRVNEKLFF
TGTGCCAGCACCCCTGCGGGCAGGGTGAATGAAAAACTGTTTTTT
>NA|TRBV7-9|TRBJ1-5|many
CASSSMGGSNQPQHF
TGTGCCAGCAGCTCGATGGGGGGCAGCAATCAGCCCCAGCATTTT
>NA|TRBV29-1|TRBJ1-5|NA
CSVDPRGLRQPQHF
TGCAGCGTTGACCCCAGGGGCCTTCGTCAGCCCCAGCATTTT
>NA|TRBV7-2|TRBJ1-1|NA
CASSLLQGSTEAFF
TGTGCCAGCAGCTTATTGCAGGGGAGCACTGAAGCTTTCTTT
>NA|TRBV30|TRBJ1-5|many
CAWSDPPGAQHF
TGTGCCTGGAGTGACCCCCCCGGGGCCCAGCATTTT
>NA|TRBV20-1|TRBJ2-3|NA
CSASGQTDTQYF
TGCAGTGCTTCTGGACAAACAGATACGCAGTATTTT
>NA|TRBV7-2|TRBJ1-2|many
CASSPDIYGYTF
TGTGCCAGCAGCCCGGACATCTATGGCTACACCTTC
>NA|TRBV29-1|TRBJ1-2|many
CSVGGRSYYGYTF
TGCAGCGTTGGGGGCCGGAGCTACTATGGCTACACCTTC
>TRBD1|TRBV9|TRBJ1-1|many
CASSVGQGGSTEAFF
TGTGCCAGCAGCGTAGGACAGGGAGGCAGTACTGAAGCTTTCTTT
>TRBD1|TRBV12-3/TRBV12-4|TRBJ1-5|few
CASRLQGNDQPQHF
TGTGCCAGCAGGCTACAGGGGAACGATCAGCCCCAGCATTTT
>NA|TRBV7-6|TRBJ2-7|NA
CASSLVQGWDSEQYF
TGTGCCAGCAGCTTAGTCCAAGGATGGGACTCCGAGCAGTACTTC
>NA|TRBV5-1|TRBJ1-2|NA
CASSSASSGYTF
TGCGCCAGCAGCTCCGCCTCGTCCGGCTACACCTTC
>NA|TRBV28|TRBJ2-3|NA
CASSLGSGPPTDTQYF
TGTGCCAGCAGTTTAGGTAGCGGACCCCCCACAGATACGCAGTATTTT
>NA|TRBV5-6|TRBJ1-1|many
CASSPGGTEAFF
TGTGCCAGCAGCCCAGGAGGGACTGAAGCTTTCTTT
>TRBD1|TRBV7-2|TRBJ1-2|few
CASSLSPGQTINYGYTF
TGTGCCAGCAGCTTGTCGCCGGGACAGACTATTAACTATGGCTACACCTTC
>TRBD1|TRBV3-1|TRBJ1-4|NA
CASSPKTGEHEKLFF
TGTGCCAGCAGCCCGAAGACAGGGGAGCATGAAAAACTGTTTTTT
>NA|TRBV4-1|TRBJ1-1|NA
CASSQGPAMNTEAFF
TGCGCCAGCAGCCAAGGTCCGGCAATGAACACTGAAGCTTTCTTT
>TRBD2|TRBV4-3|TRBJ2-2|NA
CASSPGLAGGWTGELFF
TGCGCCAGCAGCCCGGGACTAGCGGGGGGGTGGACCGGGGAGCTGTTTTTT
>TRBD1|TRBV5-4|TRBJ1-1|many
CASSAGQGRGTEAFF
TGTGCCAGCAGCGCCGGACAGGGGAGGGGCACTGAAGCTTTCTTT
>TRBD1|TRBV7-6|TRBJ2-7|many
CASSSGTDLNEQYF
TGTGCCAGCAGCTCCGGGACAGACCTCAACGAGCAGTACTTC
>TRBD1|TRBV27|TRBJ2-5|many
CASSRPGQGQETQYF
TGTGCCAGCAGTAGGCCGGGACAGGGGCAAGAGACCCAGTACTTC
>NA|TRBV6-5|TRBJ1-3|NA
CASSGGGTIYF
TGTGCCAGCAGTGGGGGAGGCACCATATATTTT
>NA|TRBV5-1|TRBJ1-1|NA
CASSLAPGEAFF
TGCGCCAGCAGCTTGGCCCCGGGGGAAGCTTTCTTT
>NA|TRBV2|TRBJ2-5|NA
CASSETRGQETQYF
TGTGCCAGCAGTGAAACGAGGGGCCAAGAGACCCAGTACTTC
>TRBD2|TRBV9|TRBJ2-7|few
CASSVGTSGYEQYF
TGTGCCAGCAGCGTAGGGACTAGCGGTTACGAGCAGTACTTC